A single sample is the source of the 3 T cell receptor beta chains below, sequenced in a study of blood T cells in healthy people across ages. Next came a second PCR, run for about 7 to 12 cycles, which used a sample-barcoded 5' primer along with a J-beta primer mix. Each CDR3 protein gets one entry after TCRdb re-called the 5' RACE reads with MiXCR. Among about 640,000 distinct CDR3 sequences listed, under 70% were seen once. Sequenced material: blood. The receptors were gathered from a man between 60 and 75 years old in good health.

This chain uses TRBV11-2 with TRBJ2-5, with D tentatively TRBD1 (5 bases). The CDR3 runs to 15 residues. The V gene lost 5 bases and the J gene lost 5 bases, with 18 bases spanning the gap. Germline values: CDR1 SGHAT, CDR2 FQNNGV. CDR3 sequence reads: CASSPAQGGSETQYF. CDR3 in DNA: TGTGCCAGCAGCCCCGCCCAGGGTGGTTCGGAGACCCAGTACTTC.

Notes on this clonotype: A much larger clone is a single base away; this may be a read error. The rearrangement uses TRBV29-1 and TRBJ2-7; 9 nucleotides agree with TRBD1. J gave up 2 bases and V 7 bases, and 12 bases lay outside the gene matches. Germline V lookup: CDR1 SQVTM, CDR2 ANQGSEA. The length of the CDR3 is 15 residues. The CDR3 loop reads CSAERTGTGTYEQYF. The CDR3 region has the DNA TGCAGCGCCGAGAGAACCGGGACAGGGACCTACGAGCAGTACTTC.

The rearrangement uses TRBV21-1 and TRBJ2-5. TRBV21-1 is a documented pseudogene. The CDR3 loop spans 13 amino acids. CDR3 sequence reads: CASSRGTPETQYF. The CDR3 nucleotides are TGTGCCAGCAGCAGAGGGACCCCAGAGACCCAGTACTTC.